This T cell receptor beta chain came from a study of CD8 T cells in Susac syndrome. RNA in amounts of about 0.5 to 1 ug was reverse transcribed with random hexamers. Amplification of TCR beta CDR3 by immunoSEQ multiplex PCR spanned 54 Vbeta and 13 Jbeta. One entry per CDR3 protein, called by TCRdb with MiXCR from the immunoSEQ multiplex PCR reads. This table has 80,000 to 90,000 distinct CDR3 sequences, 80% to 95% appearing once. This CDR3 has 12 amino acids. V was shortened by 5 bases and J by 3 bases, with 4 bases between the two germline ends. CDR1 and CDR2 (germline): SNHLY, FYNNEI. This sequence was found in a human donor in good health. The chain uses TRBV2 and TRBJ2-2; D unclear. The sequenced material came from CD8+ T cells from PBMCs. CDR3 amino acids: CASSSDTGELFF. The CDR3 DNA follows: TGTGCCAGCAGTTCGGACACCGGGGAGCTGTTTTTT.